The clone carrying this TCR beta chain was detected ten times or more. Its antigen is still unknown. It was RNA transcripts that yielded the amplified TCR beta CDR3 regions. The TCR CDR3 first-round RT-PCR relied on the HTBI primer set. TCRdb redid the calling of the multiplex PCR reads with MiXCR, one entry per CDR3 protein. The sample lists some 300,000 distinct CDR3 sequences; roughly 19% were seen once. Patients were excluded for uncontrolled infection, other autoimmune disease, pregnancy or lactation. Trimming at V came to 3 bases and at J to 7 bases, leaving 4 bases not matched to a gene. The CDR3 is 14 amino acids. CDR1 SGHTA and CDR2 FQGNSA come from the germline V gene. The sample originates from a study of T cells in Graves' hyperthyroidism and ophthalmopathy. Whole-study results and caveats: Within blood appeared most thyroid clonotypes that had expanded above 0.001. Ophthalmopathy was separated from stable hyperthyroidism by a 13 V-J model.

The gene calls are TRBV7-2 and TRBJ1-5; 9 positions agree with TRBD1. Material for sequencing was blood. The origin of this receptor is a man aged 50 to 60 with Graves' ophthalmopathy. CDR3 in amino acids: CASSLTGGEQPQHF. In DNA, the CDR3 is TGTGCCAGCAGCTTGACAGGGGGTGAACAGCCCCAGCATTTT.